This entry is about one T cell receptor beta chain. Its recognized antigen is unknown. Base qualities are missing; no much larger clone stands one base away. The sample belongs to a study of cytomegalovirus exposure and HLA in healthy donors listed by TCRdb under 2017. Some background on the complete study: An earlier analysis of 550 to 700 of the donors reported about 250 Gb of sequence data and some 120 million unique TCR beta sequences from 190 million or so T cells. Roughly 300 gigabases of sequencing data and around 85 million unique TCR sequences made up an early release that covered several hundred HLA-typed donors. Among the approximately 400 genotyped donors, 75% to 90% belonged to the genetic ancestry cluster associated with self-reported Caucasian donors. The aim of the study was to test whether cataloging public T cell receptors could identify signatures of past pathogen exposure. Using immunosequencing, the study profiled T cell repertoires from 500 to 800 subjects and related those repertoires to cytomegalovirus serostatus. In addition to the first cohort of roughly 670 subjects, a separate validation cohort of approximately 130 different subjects was used. High-throughput TCR immunosequencing, statistical association of individual TCRs with disease status, and machine learning were combined to predict cytomegalovirus infection status. To study patterns of TCR occurrence, a later analysis re-analyzed previously published TCR beta repertoires from 550 to 800 donors and added high-resolution HLA genotyping. Rather than drawing on any new phenotypic data, the later analysis identified candidate immune exposures from TCR beta sequences and the way those sequences occurred across donors. In an earlier analysis of 500 to 650 of the donors, high-throughput TCR beta sequencing was used to judge whether each TCR beta V gene segment behaved as functional or pseudogenic. Alongside the repertoire data, information on donor age, sex, ethnicity and CMV serostatus was compiled. Genome-wide SNP genotypes for about three fifths of the roughly 670 donors were used in a later genetic analysis, which treated that subset as a discovery cohort. Every repertoire in the discovery cohort had been generated on one and the same sequencing platform. HLA typing covered class I and class II loci at four-digit resolution. Typing coverage differed by locus: A, B, C, DRB1 and DQB1 were typed in roughly 620-640 donors, DQA1 in approximately 520, DPA1 in 600 to 610, and DPB1 in just under 490. Four or five DR-DQ haplotypes were treated as single units for association and clustering because of strong linkage in the cohort. On average, 235,054 unique TCR beta nucleotide sequences were sequenced per donor among 398 genotyped donors of the cohort, with roughly 19% of those sequences being non-productive. Points the paper makes about the study in general: A cluster of highly shared sequence variants was judged likely to represent a technical artifact of the sequencing pipeline. This cohort had only TCR beta chains sequenced, and the lack of alpha or paired-chain data limited which features could be detected. Some IMGT-functional V segments, including TRBV6-2 and TRBV6-3, could not be distinguished by the 87-base-pair reads and were therefore excluded. A later analysis associated 17,000 or so TCR beta sequences with specific HLA alleles at a false discovery rate of 0.05. Assigning TCR associations to individual alleles was difficult when HLA alleles, especially DR and DQ, strongly co-occurred. The study listed over 150 TCR beta chains as associated with cytomegalovirus. Because some donors lacked HLA typing at each locus, the association tests relied only on the typed subset. According to a later analysis, TCR association rates differed among HLA loci, with DRB1 alleles showing the most associated TCRs and HLA-C alleles showing the fewest. Cytomegalovirus status was reported to be diagnosed by the classifier with high specificity and sensitivity in both the original and validation cohorts. In an earlier analysis of more than 500 of the donors, most TCR beta V segments appeared in productive rearrangements about 87% or about 30% of the time, broadly matching IMGT annotations. Because counts were too low, more than 15 rarely observed V segments, including chromosome 9 orphons, were excluded from the earlier analysis of 587 of the donors. In a later genetic analysis, a missense DCLRE1C variant was associated with V-gene and J-gene trimming of TCR beta chains, and the association was replicated in an independent cohort. For the cohort, immune exposure information was limited to CMV serostatus. Correlated functional status among segregating V segments might be attributable to linkage disequilibrium, but an unknown experimental factor could not be ruled out. In a later analysis, HLA-associated TCR beta chains were found to be more clonally expanded and to have lower generation probabilities than equally common non-associated chains. Most TCR sequences were observed very rarely across donors, whereas some public TCRs were present in many individuals. According to a later analysis, parvovirus B19, influenza, CMV and Epstein-Barr virus appeared linked to several top co-occurrence clusters. It was suggested by the authors that the approach could potentially be generalized to other disease states and immunological phenotypes. Compared with the approximately 720-donor mean, donors in an Asian-associated ancestry cluster had fewer N-insertions in productive TCRs, according to a later genetic analysis. Roughly uniform sequencing depth across donors was assumed in presence/absence analyses, although this assumption may not hold. In vitro tests confirmed that three of the cytomegalovirus-associated TCR beta chains recognize cytomegalovirus antigens. A later analysis found that most CMV-associated TCR beta chains appeared HLA-restricted, with HLA associations seemingly driven largely by CMV exposure. A further reported finding was that TCR beta sequences accurately predicted the HLA-A and HLA-B alleles for most subjects in the first cohort.

Measured from the cysteine to the phenylalanine, the CDR3 is 15 residues long. The sequence is cut down to CDR3 DNA, 45 bases in frame from base 1. CDR1 and CDR2, looked up from the germline V gene, are SGDLS and YYNGEE. Relative to germline, V is 3 bases shorter and J is 4 bases shorter, with 14 bases between their ends. Library preparation was by the immunoSEQ multiplex PCR assay. The multiplex PCR relied on a mix of 60 forward primers for TCR Vbeta segments and 13 reverse primers for TCR Jbeta segments. A multiplex PCR assay on genomic DNA amplified the CDR3 region of rearranged TCR beta genes. The Illumina HiSeq System was used to sequence the amplified TCR beta libraries as 87-base-pair reads. The paper's processing steps were these. A later analysis tallied 75 million to 85 million unique TCR beta chains across the approximately 670 repertoires, and 10 million to 11 million of those chains were shared by two or more donors. A nearest-neighbor algorithm error-corrected the raw reads and collapsed the reads into unique sequences, merging closely related sequences to remove PCR and sequencing errors. CDR3 sequences were aligned to IMGT reference sequences to assign V, D and J gene segments. For a sequence to be retained, at least a six-nucleotide match to both a V gene segment and a J gene segment was required. A rearrangement counted as productive if the CDR3 had no stop codons and remained in frame with V and J, and every other rearrangement counted as non-productive. Following IMGT convention, CDR3 was defined as the stretch from the second conserved V-encoded cysteine to the conserved J-encoded phenylalanine. The earlier analysis of roughly 590 of the donors excluded any sequence lacking an unambiguous match to a single V gene segment. An earlier analysis of over 450 of the donors classified V segments as functional when productive rearrangements were above 56.7% and as segregating when the standard deviation between donors was above 5%. A statistical classification framework was developed to diagnose cytomegalovirus status using the catalog of TCR beta chain sequences. In a later analysis, TCR nucleotide sequences were compared against IMGT/GENE-DB human TR gene sequences so that V and J genes could be assigned. A later analysis assigned CDR3 sequences and most-parsimonious VDJ recombination scenarios with the TCRdist pipeline. In a later analysis, each TCR beta chain was defined by its CDR3 amino acid sequence together with its V-gene family, and reads without a unique V-gene family were excluded. A later analysis removed 592 highly shared, low-generation-probability nucleotide sequences to deal with suspected cross-contamination and a sequencing artifact. In a later analysis, a clonal expansion index was calculated for each public chain from normalized within-repertoire ranks of inferred template counts. In a later analysis, generation probabilities were computed using a VDJ recombination model fitted to out-of-frame rearrangements, and the results were checked against IGoR. In a later analysis, TCR-TCR, TCR-HLA and TCR-CMV co-occurrence was scored with hypergeometric tests, and a repertoire-size bias correction was applied to TCR pairs. In a later analysis, false discovery rates were estimated by permuting HLA or CMV assignments 20 times. A later analysis grouped co-occurring TCRs with DBSCAN, adding TCRdist sequence similarity when clustering within HLA-allele-positive subsets. Repertoires with fewer than 30,000 or more than 120,000 public chains were left out of co-occurrence clustering, as were several repertoires with anomalous nucleotide sharing. TCRdb retrieved this table from immuneACCESS and kept in-frame rearrangements only. Not all clones are present; in checked studies, unresolved V genes account for under half, and no reason is known for the remainder. From that table come the V and J calls and clone size; the DNA was used to work out D and trimming. For this sample there are around 140,000 clones; approximately 80% appear just once. Of the sample, 0.94% is held by the ten largest clones.

The cohort comprised 710 or so healthy bone marrow donors. At the time of sampling, every cohort member was nominally healthy, though immune exposures that went unrecorded were likely present. The donor tested CMV seronegative and was one of the 352 seronegative cohort members. Every donor gave a peripheral blood sample, and the peripheral blood mononuclear cells from that sample were used for TCR beta sequencing. The Qiagen DNeasy Blood Extraction Kit was used to extract genomic DNA from the blood cell samples. The sequenced sample was PBMCs. The sequence links TRBV9 to TRBJ1-5; the D gene assignment is ambiguous. This clonotype originated in an older woman in good health and CMV-seronegative. The CDR3 in this case is CASSDAGSGNQPQHF. The DNA sequence follows: TGTGCCAGCAGCGACGCCGGGTCGGGGAATCAGCCCCAGCATTTT.